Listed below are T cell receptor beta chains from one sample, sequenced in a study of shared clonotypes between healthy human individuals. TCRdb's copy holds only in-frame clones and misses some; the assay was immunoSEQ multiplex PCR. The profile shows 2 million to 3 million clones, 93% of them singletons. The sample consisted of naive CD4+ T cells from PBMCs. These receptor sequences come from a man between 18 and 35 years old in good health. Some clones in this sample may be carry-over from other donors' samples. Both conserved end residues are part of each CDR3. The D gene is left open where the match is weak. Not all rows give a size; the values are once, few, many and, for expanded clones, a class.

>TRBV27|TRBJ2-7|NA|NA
CASRRSGSQKLNF
TGTGCCAGCAGGCGTAGTGGGAGTCAAAAATTGAACTTC
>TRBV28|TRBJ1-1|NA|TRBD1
CASSRWGQGSRNTEAFF
TGTGCCAGCAGTCGCTGGGGACAGGGTTCCCGAAACACTGAAGCTTTCTTT
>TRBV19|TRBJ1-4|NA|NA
CASRPRLSPNEKLFF
TGTGCCAGTCGGCCCCGACTGAGTCCTAATGAAAAACTGTTTTTT
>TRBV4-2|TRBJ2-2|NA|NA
CASSPTSIGELFF
TGTGCCAGCAGCCCGACTAGTATCGGGGAGCTGTTTTTT
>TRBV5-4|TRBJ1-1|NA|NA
CASSLRTENTEAFF
TGTGCCAGCAGCTTAAGGACGGAGAACACTGAAGCTTTCTTT
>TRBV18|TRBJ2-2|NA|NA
CASSPPSGGATGELFF
TGTGCCAGCTCACCACCATCTGGGGGCGCGACCGGGGAGCTGTTTTTT
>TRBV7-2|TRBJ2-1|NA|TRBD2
CASSPAAGETIRPEQFF
TGTGCCAGCAGCCCGGCCGCGGGGGAGACAATCCGCCCAGAGCAGTTCTTC
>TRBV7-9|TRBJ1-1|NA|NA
CASSGTLNTEAFF
TGTGCCAGCTCAGGGACGTTGAACACTGAAGCTTTCTTT
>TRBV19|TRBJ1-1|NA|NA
CASSTGGGVTEAFF
TGTGCCAGTAGTACGGGCGGGGGGGTCACTGAAGCTTTCTTT
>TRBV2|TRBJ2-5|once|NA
CASSFIETQYF
TGTGCCAGCAGTTTTATCGAGACCCAGTACTTC
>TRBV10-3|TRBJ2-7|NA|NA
CAIKGGISYEQYF
TGTGCCATCAAGGGGGGGATCTCCTACGAGCAGTACTTC
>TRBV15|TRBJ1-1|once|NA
CATSRDKGNTEAFF
TGTGCCACCAGCAGAGATAAGGGGAACACTGAAGCTTTCTTT
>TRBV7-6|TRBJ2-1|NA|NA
CASSLVLAGGGNEQFF
TGTGCCAGCAGCTTAGTACTAGCTGGAGGAGGCAATGAGCAGTTCTTC
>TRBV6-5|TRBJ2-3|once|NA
CASGKFASATDTQYF
TGTGCCAGCGGGAAGTTTGCTAGCGCGACAGATACGCAGTATTTT
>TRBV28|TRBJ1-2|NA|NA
CASGILGLGYTF
TGTGCCAGCGGAATTTTGGGGTTAGGCTACACCTTC
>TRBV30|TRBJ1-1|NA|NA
CAWRGRTDNTEAFF
TGTGCCTGGAGAGGGCGGACGGATAACACTGAAGCTTTCTTT
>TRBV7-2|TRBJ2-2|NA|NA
CATKRDSVNTGELFF
TGTGCCACCAAACGGGATAGCGTGAACACCGGGGAGCTGTTTTTT
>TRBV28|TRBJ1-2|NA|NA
CASRSSGIYGYTF
TGTGCCAGCAGGAGTTCAGGGATCTATGGCTACACCTTC
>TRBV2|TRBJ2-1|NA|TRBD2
CASSLWEGILAGGWNEQFF
TGTGCCAGCAGTCTTTGGGAGGGGATTCTAGCGGGAGGGTGGAATGAGCAGTTCTTC
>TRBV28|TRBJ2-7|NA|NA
CASGQWGGGRDYEQYF
TGTGCCAGCGGCCAGTGGGGTGGGGGAAGAGACTACGAGCAGTACTTC
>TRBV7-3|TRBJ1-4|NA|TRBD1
CASSSGQGEKLFF
TGTGCCAGCAGCTCGGGACAGGGCGAAAAACTGTTTTTT
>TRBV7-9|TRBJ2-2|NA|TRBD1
CASMGTGWTGELFF
TGTGCCAGCATGGGGACAGGATGGACCGGGGAGCTGTTTTTT
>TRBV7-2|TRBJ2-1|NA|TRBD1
CASSLARTGGYNEQFF
TGTGCCAGCAGCTTAGCGAGGACAGGGGGCTACAATGAGCAGTTCTTC
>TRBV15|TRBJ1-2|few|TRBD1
CATSNRGPNYGYTF
TGTGCCACCAGCAACAGGGGGCCAAACTATGGCTACACCTTC
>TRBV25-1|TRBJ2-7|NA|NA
CASSVRTGSYEQYF
TGTGCCAGCAGTGTCCGCACGGGCTCCTACGAGCAGTACTTC
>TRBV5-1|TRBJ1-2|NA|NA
CASSLMAAGGYGYTF
TGCGCCAGCAGCTTGATGGCAGCTGGGGGCTATGGCTACACCTTC
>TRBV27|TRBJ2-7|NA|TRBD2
CASSRRTSGSSNEQYF
TGTGCCAGCAGTCGCAGGACTAGCGGGAGTAGTAACGAGCAGTACTTC
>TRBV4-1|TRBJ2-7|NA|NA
CASSRQHQGQSYEQYF
TGCGCCAGCAGCCGCCAACATCAGGGGCAGTCCTACGAGCAGTACTTC
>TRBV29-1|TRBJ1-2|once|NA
CSVAGPHDYGYTF
TGCAGCGTTGCAGGGCCCCACGACTATGGCTACACCTTC
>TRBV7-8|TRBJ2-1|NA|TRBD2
CASSLRGAGLDSGRFDEQFF
TGTGCCAGCAGCTTAAGGGGGGCAGGCCTAGATAGCGGGAGGTTTGATGAGCAGTTCTTC
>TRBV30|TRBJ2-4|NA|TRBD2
CAWSSGTSSKYF
TGTGCCTGGAGTTCGGGGACTAGCAGCAAGTACTTC
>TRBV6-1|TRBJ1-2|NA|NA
CASSEAYYGYTF
TGTGCCAGCAGTGAAGCGTACTATGGCTACACCTTC
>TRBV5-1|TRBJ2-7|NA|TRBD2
CASSGTSGRSYEQYF
TGCGCCAGCAGCGGTACTAGCGGGCGAAGCTACGAGCAGTACTTC
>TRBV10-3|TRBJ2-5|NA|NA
CAIRGAGDPGTQYF
TGTGCCATCAGGGGGGCGGGGGACCCCGGGACCCAGTACTTC
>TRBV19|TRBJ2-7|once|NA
CASSIDRGQLKQYF
TGTGCCAGTAGTATAGATAGAGGACAGCTAAAGCAGTACTTC
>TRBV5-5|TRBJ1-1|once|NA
CASSLVGGLDTEAFF
TGTGCCAGCAGCTTGGTCGGGGGGCTGGACACTGAAGCTTTCTTT
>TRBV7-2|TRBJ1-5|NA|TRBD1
CASSWTGSNQPQHF
TGTGCCAGCAGCTGGACAGGGAGCAATCAGCCCCAGCATTTT
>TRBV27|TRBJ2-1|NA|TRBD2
CASSLSSAGGTLEQFF
TGTGCCAGCAGTTTATCTTCCGCGGGAGGGACTCTAGAGCAGTTCTTC
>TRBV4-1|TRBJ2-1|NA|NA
CASRGTGTFEQFF
TGCGCCAGCAGGGGTACCGGTACATTCGAGCAGTTCTTC
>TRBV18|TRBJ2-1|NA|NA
CASSPSQGTYNEQFF
TGTGCCAGCTCACCAAGTCAGGGGACCTACAATGAGCAGTTCTTC
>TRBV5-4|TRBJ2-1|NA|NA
CASTAGRVGGYEQFF
TGTGCCAGCACCGCTGGGCGGGTGGGGGGTTATGAGCAGTTCTTC
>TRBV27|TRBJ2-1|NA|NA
CAPKRGDNEQFF
TGTGCCCCCAAGCGCGGGGACAATGAGCAGTTCTTC
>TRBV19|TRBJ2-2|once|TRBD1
CASSTGGAPGELFF
TGTGCCAGTAGTACAGGGGGCGCTCCCGGGGAGCTGTTTTTT
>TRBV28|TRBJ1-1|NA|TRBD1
CATTQGALNTEAFF
TGTGCCACCACACAGGGGGCCCTGAACACTGAAGCTTTCTTT
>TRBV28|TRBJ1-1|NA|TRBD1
CASSRRGLDTEAFF
TGTGCCAGCAGTCGGAGGGGGCTGGACACTGAAGCTTTCTTT
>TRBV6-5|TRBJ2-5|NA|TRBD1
CASSSGQGIETQYF
TGTGCCAGCAGTTCTGGACAGGGTATAGAGACCCAGTACTTC
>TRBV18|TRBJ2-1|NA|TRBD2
CASSPGLDNEQFF
TGTGCCAGCTCACCGGGACTAGATAATGAGCAGTTCTTC
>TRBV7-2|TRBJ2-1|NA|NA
CASSFARGNNEQFF
TGTGCCAGCAGCTTTGCTCGCGGCAACAATGAGCAGTTCTTC
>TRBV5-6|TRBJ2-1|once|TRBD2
CASRPTSGGYNEQFF
TGTGCCAGCAGACCCACTAGCGGAGGTTACAATGAGCAGTTCTTC
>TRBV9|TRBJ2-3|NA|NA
CASSVGPSTDTQYF
TGTGCCAGCAGCGTAGGACCGAGCACAGATACGCAGTATTTT